The rows below give T cell receptor beta chains drawn from one sample of a study of cytomegalovirus exposure and HLA in healthy donors. The data were produced by immunoSEQ multiplex PCR, yet TCRdb's version contains in-frame clones alone and is incomplete. The table has approximately 140,000 clones, over 60% seen once. Sequencing was carried out using PBMCs. The source of these receptors is a woman aged 55 to 70 in good health and CMV-seronegative. Both conserved end residues are part of each CDR3. The D gene is left open where the match is weak. A row's size may be missing; if present it is once, few, many or a size class.

abundance,v_gene,d_gene,j_gene,CDR3aa,CDR3nt
few,TRBV10-3,TRBD1,TRBJ1-2,CAVHAGFTGVEYGYTF,TGTGCCGTCCACGCCGGCTTTACAGGGGTGGAGTATGGCTACACCTTC
.,TRBV10-2,.,TRBJ2-3,CATRRVEKEYTQYF,TGCGCCACCCGACGGGTAGAGAAAGAGTATACGCAGTATTTT
.,TRBV7-9,.,TRBJ2-5,CASSLAGRAPQETQYF,TGTGCCAGCAGCTTAGCCGGCAGGGCTCCCCAAGAGACCCAGTACTTC
.,TRBV6-1,TRBD1,TRBJ2-2,CASSGIQTGVNTGELFF,TGTGCCAGCAGTGGGATACAGACAGGGGTAAACACCGGGGAGCTGTTTTTT
.,TRBV11-2,.,TRBJ2-1,CASSLTPSSYNEQFF,TGTGCCAGCAGCTTAACGCCCAGCTCCTACAATGAGCAGTTCTTC
few,TRBV19,TRBD2,TRBJ2-3,CASSIRRGGPDTQYF,TGTGCCAGTAGTATTCGGCGGGGGGGCCCAGATACGCAGTATTTT
.,TRBV7-9,TRBD2,TRBJ2-7,CASSLGRTSDPSYEQYF,TGTGCCAGCAGCTTAGGGCGGACTAGCGACCCCTCCTACGAGCAGTACTTC
once,TRBV4-1,.,TRBJ2-5,CASSQDGQGGSETQYF,TGCGCCAGCAGCCAAGATGGGCAGGGGGGATCGGAGACCCAGTACTTC
.,TRBV2,.,TRBJ2-7,CASRFSSYEQYF,TGTGCCAGCAGGTTTAGCTCCTACGAGCAGTACTTC
.,TRBV4-1,TRBD1,TRBJ1-4,CASSQGGGAGEKLFF,TGCGCCAGCAGCCAAGGAGGGGGCGCTGGTGAAAAACTGTTTTTT
.,TRBV2,.,TRBJ2-7,CASKGDITPIEQYF,TGTGCCAGCAAAGGGGACATCACGCCTATCGAGCAGTACTTC
.,TRBV28,TRBD1,TRBJ1-2,CASSFGTETSGYTF,TGCGCCAGCAGTTTTGGGACAGAAACGAGTGGCTACACCTTC
.,TRBV5-5,TRBD1,TRBJ2-5,CASISGGETQYF,TGTGCCAGCATCTCAGGGGGCGAGACCCAGTACTTC
.,TRBV28,.,TRBJ2-7,CASSPPVYEQYF,TGTGCCAGCAGTCCCCCGGTCTACGAGCAGTACTTC
.,TRBV15,TRBD2,TRBJ2-1,CATSSSGRAYNEQFF,TGTGCCACCAGCAGTAGCGGGAGGGCGTACAATGAGCAGTTCTTC
.,TRBV19,.,TRBJ1-4,CASSIVGDAFEKLFF,TGTGCCAGTAGTATAGTGGGAGATGCGTTTGAAAAACTGTTTTTT
.,TRBV18,.,TRBJ2-7,CASSLGTGWDEQYF,TGTGCCAGCTCCCTCGGAACGGGATGGGACGAGCAGTACTTC
.,TRBV12-2,.,TRBJ1-1,CASRPCLDRGENTEAFF,TGTGCAAGTCGCCCCTGTTTGGACAGGGGCGAAAACACTGAAGCTTTCTTT
few,TRBV6-5,TRBD1,TRBJ1-2,CASRDRGSNYGYTF,TGTGCCAGCAGGGACAGGGGTTCTAACTATGGCTACACCTTC
.,TRBV27,TRBD2,TRBJ2-3,CASTQAGGNTDTQYF,TGTGCCAGCACTCAAGCGGGAGGGAACACAGATACGCAGTATTTT
.,TRBV12-5,.,TRBJ2-3,CASGLVLQGKADTQYF,TGTGCTAGTGGTTTGGTCTTACAGGGTAAGGCAGATACGCAGTATTTT
.,TRBV14,.,TRBJ1-1,CASSQDRGWTEAFF,TGTGCCAGCAGCCAAGACAGGGGTTGGACTGAAGCTTTCTTT
.,TRBV7-6,.,TRBJ2-1,CASSRSGTNNEQFF,TGTGCCAGCAGCCGTAGCGGAACCAACAATGAGCAGTTCTTC
.,TRBV25-1,TRBD2,TRBJ2-1,CASTGTSGGLSYNEQFF,TGTGCCAGCACAGGGACTAGCGGGGGCCTCTCCTACAATGAGCAGTTCTTC
.,TRBV2,.,TRBJ1-5,CASSQGYSNQPQHF,TGTGCCAGCAGCCAGGGGTATAGCAATCAGCCCCAGCATTTT
.,TRBV5-1,.,TRBJ1-1,CASSLDGVGTEAFF,TGCGCCAGCAGCTTGGACGGGGTTGGTACTGAAGCTTTCTTT
once,TRBV18,.,TRBJ2-1,CASSPLPVSYNEQFF,TGTGCCAGCTCACCCCTTCCGGTTTCCTACAATGAGCAGTTCTTC
.,TRBV5-8,.,TRBJ1-1,CASSLGHSNTEAFF,TGTGCCAGCAGCTTAGGACACTCGAACACTGAAGCTTTCTTT
few,TRBV4-1,TRBD1,TRBJ2-2,CASRPRQGNTGELFF,TGCGCCAGCAGGCCACGACAGGGGAACACCGGGGAGCTGTTTTTT
few,TRBV7-9,TRBD1,TRBJ1-1,CASGRQGMNTEAFF,TGTGCCAGCGGTCGACAGGGGATGAACACTGAAGCTTTCTTT
.,TRBV5-4,TRBD1,TRBJ2-3,CASSLLDRGADTQYF,TGTGCCAGCAGCTTGTTAGACAGGGGGGCAGATACGCAGTATTTT
.,TRBV28,TRBD2,TRBJ2-7,CASSLSASGSRGEQYF,TGTGCCAGCAGTTTATCGGCTAGCGGGAGCCGCGGCGAGCAGTACTTC
.,TRBV10-2,.,TRBJ1-2,CASSDPGEGYTF,TGCGCCAGCAGTGATCCCGGGGAGGGCTACACCTTC
.,TRBV5-1,.,TRBJ1-6,CASSLGPGQPDSPLHF,TGCGCCAGCAGCTTAGGTCCAGGGCAACCGGATTCACCCCTCCACTTT
few,TRBV6-1,TRBD1,TRBJ1-1,CASRYRGGMTTEAFF,TGTGCCAGCAGGTACAGGGGGGGGATGACCACTGAAGCTTTCTTT
.,TRBV15,.,TRBJ1-4,CATSRTVATNEKLFF,TGTGCCACCAGCAGAACAGTTGCAACTAATGAAAAACTGTTTTTT
.,TRBV4-1,.,TRBJ2-7,CASSEGSSEANEQYF,TGCGCCAGCAGCGAAGGTTCTTCAGAGGCGAACGAGCAGTACTTC
.,TRBV5-1,TRBD2,TRBJ2-7,CASSLEGLAGSYEQYF,TGCGCCAGCAGCCTAGAGGGACTAGCGGGATCCTACGAGCAGTACTTC
few,TRBV7-3,TRBD2,TRBJ2-7,CASSSFPGLASEQYF,TGTGCCAGCAGCTCATTCCCGGGACTAGCCTCCGAGCAGTACTTC
.,TRBV28,.,TRBJ2-1,CASSRGSRGQFEQFF,TGTGCCAGCAGCCGGGGCTCGCGGGGGCAGTTTGAGCAGTTCTTC
.,TRBV7-2,TRBD1,TRBJ1-1,CASSRSPTGGGRVNTEAFF,TGTGCCAGCAGCCGATCCCCAACGGGAGGGGGCCGAGTGAACACTGAAGCTTTCTTT
.,TRBV6-1,.,TRBJ1-1,CASSEGPRTTEAFF,TGTGCCAGCAGTGAAGGTCCCAGAACAACTGAAGCTTTCTTT
.,TRBV10-3,.,TRBJ1-1,CAINGGSGNTEAFF,TGTGCCATCAATGGGGGGAGTGGGAACACTGAAGCTTTCTTT
.,TRBV5-1,TRBD1,TRBJ2-1,CASSYRPGQGIVQFF,TGCGCCAGCAGTTACAGACCGGGACAGGGGATAGTACAGTTCTTC
.,TRBV2,TRBD1,TRBJ2-5,CASTRQGEYQETQYF,TGTGCCAGCACCAGACAGGGCGAATACCAAGAGACCCAGTACTTC
.,TRBV5-1,TRBD2,TRBJ2-1,CASSKGTSGGENNEQFF,TGCGCCAGCAGCAAAGGGACTAGCGGGGGGGAGAACAATGAGCAGTTCTTC